What follows are 26 T cell receptor beta chains derived from one specimen sequenced in a study of T cell responses to AZD1222 COVID-19 vaccine. The data were produced by immunoSEQ multiplex PCR, yet TCRdb's version contains in-frame clones alone and is incomplete. The repertoire includes approximately 170,000 clones, around nine tenths of them detected once, and 1.5% to 2% sits in the top ten. The sample here was peripheral blood, taken on day 0 of AZD1222 vaccination. The source of these receptors is an adult in good health.

This chain uses TRBV10-1 with TRBJ1-1; the match to TRBD1 covers 8 bases. Unmatched junction bases numbered 6, after V lost 4 bases and J lost 5 bases. Germline-derived CDR1 and CDR2 are WNHNN and SYGVQD (reference sequence). This CDR3 is 14 amino acids long. The CDR3 here is CASSVRQGSTEAFF. The CDR3 DNA reads as TGCGCCAGCAGTGTAAGACAGGGGAGTACTGAAGCTTTCTTT.

J is TRBJ1-3 and V is TRBV5-1; 11 nucleotides line up with TRBD1. J was trimmed by 3 bases and V by 4 bases; bases with no gene match: 3. This CDR3 region has 15 residues. CDR1 is SGHRS, CDR2 YFSETQ, per germline. CDR3 protein: CASSPGQGVGNTIYF. The CDR3 DNA is TGCGCCAGCAGCCCGGGACAGGGGGTTGGAAACACCATATATTTT.

This sequence joins TRBV29-1 and TRBJ2-7; D tentatively reads TRBD1 or TRBD2 (6 bases each). The CDR3 covers 12 residues. CDR1 is SQVTM and CDR2 is ANQGSEA in the germline V gene. V was clipped by 4 bases and J by 0 bases, with 7 bases between them. CDR3 sequence (DNA): TGCAGCGTTGCGGGGGCCTCCTACGAGCAGTACTTC. Its protein product is CSVAGASYEQYF.

The chain's CDR3 is CASSLLGAGSYGYTF. The CDR3 nucleotides are TGTGCCAGCAGCTTACTGGGGGCAGGATCCTATGGCTACACCTTC. This chain joins TRBV5-4 and TRBJ1-2, with a possible D match to TRBD1 (6 bases). Germline values: CDR1 SGHNT, CDR2 YYREEE (reference sequence). The CDR3 spans 15 residues. Trimming stripped 2 bases from V and 4 bases from J, with 15 bases between.

This chain joins TRBV27 and TRBJ1-1, with 7 bases aligning to TRBD1. The CDR3 loop spans 13 amino acids. Germline V lookup: CDR1 MNHEY, CDR2 SMNVEV (reference sequence). Trimming removed 3 bases from V and 4 bases from J; junction bases left unmatched: 2. The CDR3 is CASSFRGGTEAFF. CDR3 bases: TGTGCCAGCAGTTTCAGGGGGGGCACTGAAGCTTTCTTT.

The chain recombines TRBV19 with TRBJ2-1; possibly TRBD2 for D (6 bases). The V and J ends lost 6 bases and 4 bases respectively, with 13 bases between them. CDR3 length equals 14 residues. CDR1 and CDR2 (germline): LNHDA, SQIVND (reference sequence). CDR3 loop: CASSTGLSYNEQFF. In DNA form, the CDR3 reads TGTGCCAGTAGCACGGGACTCTCTTACAATGAGCAGTTCTTC.

This sequence joins TRBV13 and TRBJ2-3, with 11 bases identical to TRBD2. The CDR3 has 17 residues. V gave up 5 bases and J gave up 4 bases; unmatched junction bases: 11. The germline gives CDR1 PRHDT, CDR2 FYEKMQ (reference sequence). The CDR3 spells CASSPRPGLAVSDTQYF. The CDR3, as DNA: TGTGCCAGCAGCCCCCGCCCGGGACTAGCGGTATCAGATACGCAGTATTTT.

This sequence joins TRBV6-2 or TRBV6-3 and TRBJ2-1; 9 nucleotides match TRBD2. CDR3 length equals 17 residues. The J segment lost 6 bases and the V segment lost 4 bases, leaving 13 bases of the junction unmatched. The germline V gene encodes CDR1 MNHEY and CDR2 SVGEGT. CDR3 sequence: CASSFLPAGGGANEQFF. CDR3 sequence (DNA): TGTGCCAGCAGTTTTTTACCAGCGGGAGGTGGGGCCAATGAGCAGTTCTTC.

The chain carries TRBV11-2 and TRBJ2-5, with 13 bases fitting TRBD2. Germline CDR1 is SGHAT and CDR2 is FQNNGV. Unmatched junction bases numbered 9, after V lost 3 bases and J lost 5 bases. This CDR3 region has 17 residues. The CDR3 spells CASSLVPTSGRYETQYF. The DNA for the CDR3 is TGTGCCAGCAGCTTGGTCCCGACTAGCGGGAGGTATGAGACCCAGTACTTC.

The chain employs TRBV6-2 or TRBV6-3 and TRBJ1-5; 8 bases align to TRBD1. The CDR3 contains 17 residues. Germline CDR1 is MNHEY and CDR2 is SVGEGT. Trimming took 7 bases from V and 3 from J; bases not matched to a gene: 14. The CDR3 loop reads CASTPDRTGLVNQPQHF. The CDR3 nucleotides read TGTGCCAGCACCCCGGATCGGACAGGGCTAGTCAATCAGCCCCAGCATTTT.

The V gene is TRBV20-1, the J gene TRBJ2-1, with D maybe TRBD2 (6 bases). Germline V gene data show CDR1 as DFQATT and CDR2 as SNEGSKA (reference sequence). The CDR3 spans 11 residues. V lost 5 bases and J lost 10, with 12 bases in between. Written as DNA, the CDR3 is TGCAGTGCTGGGACTCCGGTAGAGCAGTTCTTC. Translation gives CSAGTPVEQFF.

This chain connects TRBV7-9 to TRBJ2-7, with D perhaps matching TRBD1 (5 bases). The germline V gene has CDR1 SEHNR and CDR2 FQNEAQ (reference sequence). Trimming shortened V by 5 bases and J by 2 bases, and 16 bases separated the two germline ends. The CDR3 covers 15 residues. CDR3 nucleotides: TGTGCCAGCAGCCCCTCGACAGAAGTTACCTACGAGCAGTACTTC. Amino acids: CASSPSTEVTYEQYF.

The CDR3 region is CASSLDGMTYNEQFF. The CDR3 DNA reads as TGCGCCAGCAGCTTGGACGGGATGACCTACAATGAGCAGTTCTTC. The gene calls are TRBV5-1 and TRBJ2-1, with D maybe TRBD2 (5 bases). The V gene's germline CDR1 is SGHRS and CDR2 YFSETQ. This CDR3 region has 15 residues. V was pared by 0 bases and J by 2 bases, with 9 bases between.

The chain has TRBV11-2 and TRBJ1-4, with TRBD1 as a possible D gene (5 bases). There are 16 residues in the CDR3. Germline assignment: CDR1 SGHAT and CDR2 FQNNGV. The V gene lost 0 bases and the J gene lost 8 bases, with 16 bases spanning the gap. The CDR3 region has the DNA TGTGCCAGCAGCTTAGATCGGGGCTCGGCCGGCGAAAAACTGTTTTTT. Translating gives CASSLDRGSAGEKLFF.

This clone was seen just once. The chain is built from TRBV6-5 and TRBJ2-7; a weak D match, TRBD1 (5 bases). V was shortened by 0 bases and J by 3 bases, with 9 bases between the two germline ends. This CDR3 region has 14 residues. CDR1 and CDR2 (germline): MNHEY, SVGAGI. Here the CDR3 reads CASSYSGVVYEQYF. For the CDR3, the DNA is TGTGCCAGCAGTTACTCAGGGGTGGTCTACGAGCAGTACTTC.

The chain links TRBV29-1 to TRBJ2-3, with 11 bases matching TRBD1. The V and J ends lost 2 bases and 4 bases, in that order; junction bases with no gene match: 2. The germline V gene has CDR1 SQVTM and CDR2 ANQGSEA. The CDR3 runs to 14 residues. CDR3 protein: CSVERDRGADTQYF. CDR3 bases: TGCAGCGTTGAAAGGGACAGGGGGGCAGATACGCAGTATTTT.

The J gene is TRBJ2-1, the V gene TRBV5-6; possible D gene TRBD2, 5 bases. The CDR3 runs to 13 residues. The V gene's germline CDR1 is SGHDT and CDR2 YYEEEE. V was pared by 0 bases and J by 7 bases, with 8 bases between. The CDR3: CASSLASGNEQFF. Written as DNA, the CDR3 is TGTGCCAGCAGCTTGGCCTCGGGGAATGAGCAGTTCTTC.

The chain joins TRBV3-1 (or the pseudogene TRBV3-2) to TRBJ2-3; TRBD2 matches 8 bases. J lost 6 bases, V lost 6 bases, and 2 bases had no gene match. The CDR3 is 12 amino acids. CDR1 and CDR2 (germline): LGHDT, YNNKEL (reference sequence). Here the CDR3 reads CASSPSGDTQYF. The CDR3 nucleotides are TGTGCCAGCAGTCCTAGCGGGGATACGCAGTATTTT.

The chain links TRBV14 to TRBJ2-3, with D uncertain. The germline CDR1 and CDR2 sequences are SGHDN and FVKESK. The CDR3 has 11 residues. Trimming left V 1 base short and J 5 bases short, with 1 base between. The CDR3: CASSQGDTQYF. Written as DNA, the CDR3 is TGTGCCAGCAGCCAAGGAGATACGCAGTATTTT. The entire variable domain, with the rest obtained from reference TRBV14 and TRBJ2-3, is as follows: EAGVTQFPSHSVIEKGQTVTLRCDPISGHDNLYWYRRVMGKEIKFLLHFVKESKQDESGMPNNRFLAERTGGTYSTLKVQPAELEDSGVYFCASSQGDTQYFGPGTRLTVL.

The chain recombines TRBV6-2 or TRBV6-3 with TRBJ1-3; maybe TRBD1 (5 bases). Germline CDR1 reads MNHEY; CDR2 reads SVGEGT. The V end lost 5 bases, the J end lost 0 bases, and 11 bases lay between the germline ends. There are 15 residues in the CDR3. CDR3 in DNA: TGTGCCAGCAGTCAGACAGCGGACTCTGGAAACACCATATATTTT. Its protein product is CASSQTADSGNTIYF.

The chain joins TRBV4-3 to TRBJ2-3, with D hard to call. CDR1 LGHNA and CDR2 YSLEER come from the germline V gene. The V end was cut by 4 bases, the J end by 1 base, with 18 bases between. The CDR3 has 17 residues. The CDR3 loop reads CASSLRPAPQRTDTQYF. The CDR3 DNA follows: TGCGCCAGCAGCCTTCGACCGGCACCACAACGCACAGATACGCAGTATTTT.

The rearrangement links TRBV4-1 to TRBJ2-7, with D perhaps given as TRBD1 or TRBD2 (5 bases each). V was cut by 2 bases and J by 7 bases, with 21 bases left in between. Germline CDR1 MGHRA, CDR2 YSYEKL. CDR3 length equals 16 residues. The CDR3 is CASSQQADGHTGEQYF. CDR3 sequence (DNA): TGCGCCAGCAGCCAACAGGCAGACGGACACACGGGAGAGCAGTACTTC.

The chain joins TRBV23-1 to TRBJ2-7; 7 bases line up with TRBD1. TRBV23-1 is an ORF, and what it does is uncertain. The trim removed 3 bases at V and 4 bases at J, leaving 3 bases unmatched. The CDR3 spans 13 residues. The CDR3 spells CASSQETGYEQYF. CDR3 sequence (DNA): TGCGCCAGCAGTCAGGAGACAGGGTACGAGCAGTACTTC.

This chain uses TRBV6-5 with TRBJ2-5; TRBD1 is a possible D gene (6 bases). The CDR3 length is 15 residues. Per germline, CDR1 MNHEY and CDR2 SVGAGI. The ends were cut back, 6 bases at V and 4 bases at J, with 18 bases in the middle. The CDR3 nucleotides read TGTGCCAGCAGCCAGAACAGGGTCCGTAGAGAGACCCAGTACTTC. Its translation: CASSQNRVRRETQYF.

The DNA for the CDR3 is TGTGCCAGTAGTATAGATCAAGGAGGAGGTCGGGGCTACACCTTC. This translates into CASSIDQGGGRGYTF. The V gene is TRBV19, the J gene TRBJ1-2; D is ambiguous. This CDR3 is built from 15 residues. The germline V gene encodes CDR1 LNHDA and CDR2 SQIVND (reference sequence). Trimming cost V 0 bases and J 8 bases, with 16 bases left between them.

This clone has a single count. The chain recombines TRBV12-5 with TRBJ1-3; maybe TRBD1 (5 bases). Trimming removed 7 bases at V and 0 bases at J, with 10 bases between. The CDR3 consists of 14 residues. Germline V gene sequence: CDR1 LGHNT, CDR2 FRNRAP. CDR3 protein: CASEDRRSGNTIYF. The CDR3 bases are TGTGCTAGTGAAGACAGACGCTCTGGAAACACCATATATTTT.